The next 20 T cell receptor beta chains were all read from a single sample in a study of identical twins. TCRdb analysed the 5' RACE reads with MiXCR anew, one entry per CDR3 protein. The sample yields 200,000 to 250,000 distinct CDR3 sequences, 7.5% seen once. This sample was also put to use in a study of yellow fever vaccine responses in identical twins.

Sample: memory (CD45RO+) T cells sorted from blood. The receptors derive from a woman aged 18-30 years in good health.

This clonotype showed up many times. The CDR3 does not close with the conserved phenylalanine or tryptophan, likely indicating a read error. The limits of the CDR3 on the DNA are not certain, so only TCRdb's listed CDR3 is given. This chain connects TRBV20-1 to TRBJ2-1; the table's D call of TRBD2 was not tested on the DNA. The CDR3 has 13 amino acids, counting both end residues. Germline CDR1 DFQATT, CDR2 SNEGSKA (reference sequence). The CDR3 reads CSARTTGTSPYIL.

The J gene is TRBJ2-5, the V gene TRBV29-1; TRBD2 matches 10 bases. Germline lookup yields CDR1 SQVTM and CDR2 ANQGSEA. The V and J ends lost 6 bases and 2 bases, in that order; junction bases with no gene match: 6. This CDR3 has 14 amino acids. The CDR3 loop is CSVPAGGAQETQYF. The CDR3 DNA is TGCAGCGTCCCAGCGGGGGGGGCACAAGAGACCCAGTACTTC. Full variable domain (rest looked up from reference TRBV29-1 and TRBJ2-5): SAVISQKPSRDICQRGTSLTIQCQVDSQVTMMFWYRQQPGQSLTLIATANQGSEATYESGFVIDKFPISRPNLTFSTLTVSNMSPEDSSIYLCSVPAGGAQETQYFGPGTRLLVL.

This clonotype was recorded a few times. This chain connects TRBV28 to TRBJ2-4, with 7 bases that match TRBD1. With 5 bases clipped from V and 0 bases from J, the junction kept 10 bases outside the gene matches. CDR3 length: 17 residues. Germline V gene sequence: CDR1 MDHEN, CDR2 SYDVKM. The CDR3 DNA follows: TGTGCCAGCAGTCAGACAGGGAACGACCTAGCCAAAAACATTCAGTACTTC. It encodes CASSQTGNDLAKNIQYF.

This clonotype was counted at least ten times. J is TRBJ2-1 and V is TRBV5-1; the match to TRBD1 covers 7 bases. The CDR3 runs to 12 residues. Germline loops: CDR1 SGHRS, CDR2 YFSETQ. V was clipped by 3 bases and J by 12 bases; unmatched bases: 6. CDR3 sequence reads: CASSWDSARQFF. CDR3 DNA sequence: TGCGCCAGCAGCTGGGACAGCGCAAGGCAGTTCTTC.

This clonotype was picked up a small number of times. The V call is TRBV20-1, the J call TRBJ2-3; TRBD2 matches at 8 bases. Germline assignment: CDR1 DFQATT and CDR2 SNEGSKA (reference sequence). J lost 1 base, V lost 6 bases, and 12 bases had no gene match. The CDR3 has 16 residues. The CDR3 loop is CSASLLVGGGTDTQYF. The DNA of the CDR3 is TGCAGTGCAAGTCTCCTAGTCGGGGGGGGCACAGATACGCAGTATTTT.

The genes are TRBV27 and TRBJ2-4, with 8 nucleotides matching TRBD1. The J segment lost 5 bases and the V segment lost 3 bases, leaving 3 bases of the junction unmatched. The CDR3 loop spans 14 amino acids. Germline V gene lookup returns CDR1 MNHEY and CDR2 SMNVEV (reference sequence). This CDR3 is CASSFGQGENIQYF. For the CDR3, the DNA is TGTGCCAGCAGTTTTGGACAGGGCGAAAACATTCAGTACTTC.

J is TRBJ2-3 and V is TRBV3-1; D possibly corresponds to TRBD2 (7 bases). The CDR3 totals 14 residues. In germline, CDR1 is LGHDT, CDR2 YNNKEL (reference sequence). The V end was cut by 2 bases, the J end by 4 bases, with 10 bases between. CDR3 DNA sequence: TGTGCCAGCAGCCAACCGGGGGGCCCAGATACGCAGTATTTT. It is translated as CASSQPGGPDTQYF.

This clonotype was seen many times. The chain couples TRBV29-1 to TRBJ2-1; 8 nucleotides line up with TRBD1. The V gene's germline CDR1 is SQVTM and CDR2 ANQGSEA. The V segment lost 7 bases and the J segment 1 base; nucleotides outside the gene matches: 9. The CDR3 sequence is 15 residues long. Here the CDR3 DNA reads TGCAGCGCCCTGAGGACAGGGATATCCTACAATGAGCAGTTCTTC. The encoded protein is CSALRTGISYNEQFF.

This clonotype was seen ten or more times. The chain links TRBV2 to TRBJ2-1; possibly TRBD1 for D (7 bases). Trimming shortened V by 6 bases and J by 3 bases, and 15 bases separated the two germline ends. The CDR3 sequence is 15 residues long. Germline V CDR1 and CDR2: SNHLY, FYNNEI. CDR3 in amino acids: CASRRGAGGYNEQFF. In DNA form, the CDR3 reads TGTGCCAGCAGGAGGGGGGCAGGGGGCTACAATGAGCAGTTCTTC.

J is TRBJ2-5 and V is TRBV27; 9 bases line up with TRBD2. With 1 base clipped from V and 7 bases from J, the junction kept 7 bases outside the gene matches. In germline, CDR1 is MNHEY, CDR2 SMNVEV (reference sequence). This CDR3 spans 15 amino acids. The chain's CDR3 is CASSLFAGGPGTQYF. CDR3 DNA sequence: TGTGCCAGCAGTTTATTCGCGGGGGGGCCTGGGACCCAGTACTTC.

This chain connects TRBV13 to TRBJ2-1, with 8 bases matching TRBD2. Germline-derived CDR1 and CDR2 are PRHDT and FYEKMQ (reference sequence). V gave up 4 bases and J gave up 1 base; unmatched junction bases: 3. The length of the CDR3 is 15 residues. Here the CDR3 reads CASSSRLASYNEQFF. CDR3 nucleotide sequence: TGTGCCAGCAGCTCAAGACTAGCGTCCTACAATGAGCAGTTCTTC.

This clonotype was seen ten or more times. The chain couples TRBV29-1 to TRBJ2-1; D ambiguous. V lost 0 bases and J lost 10, with 10 bases in between. The CDR3 has 12 amino acids. Germline V gene data show CDR1 as SQVTM and CDR2 as ANQGSEA. CDR3 DNA sequence: TGCAGCGTTGAAGATTTCCCGCCGGAGCAGTTCTTC. Its protein is CSVEDFPPEQFF.

The sample holds many counts of this clonotype. The chain employs TRBV28 and TRBJ2-7; no clear D. The CDR3 has 13 amino acids. The germline V and J ends were trimmed by 3 bases and 0 bases, with 6 bases remaining between them. Germline assignment: CDR1 MDHEN and CDR2 SYDVKM. The CDR3 nucleotides are TGTGCCAGCAGTTTGGTCGGCTCCTACGAGCAGTACTTC. Translating it yields CASSLVGSYEQYF.

At least ten counts were recorded for this clonotype. The chain employs TRBV28 and TRBJ2-7, with D tentatively TRBD1 (6 bases). Trimming took 6 bases from V and 4 from J, leaving 10 bases between them. The germline gives CDR1 MDHEN, CDR2 SYDVKM. The CDR3 length is 12 residues. The CDR3 loop reads CASSPQGYEQYF. CDR3 DNA sequence: TGTGCCAGCAGCCCACAGGGTTACGAGCAGTACTTC.

This clonotype was counted many times. J is TRBJ2-2 and V is TRBV4-3; D gene unclear. There are 13 residues in the CDR3. Germline loops: CDR1 LGHNA, CDR2 YSLEER. V lost 0 bases, J lost 7 bases, and 6 bases lay in between. For the CDR3, the DNA is TGCGCCAGCAGCCAAGATCCCATCGGGGAGCTGTTTTTT. This codes for CASSQDPIGELFF.

The chain recombines TRBV20-1 with TRBJ2-1; 7 bases line up with TRBD2. The J segment lost 8 bases and the V segment lost 6 bases, leaving 16 bases of the junction unmatched. This CDR3 spans 15 amino acids. Germline V gene sequence: CDR1 DFQATT, CDR2 SNEGSKA (reference sequence). The CDR3 loop reads CSAQNARERPHEQFF. CDR3 coding DNA: TGCAGTGCCCAAAATGCGCGGGAGCGTCCGCATGAGCAGTTCTTC.

The chain combines TRBV11-1 with TRBJ2-1, with 11 bases identical to TRBD2. Germline V gene data show CDR1 as SGHAT and CDR2 as FQDESV (reference sequence). With 5 bases clipped from V and 10 bases from J, the junction kept 16 bases outside the gene matches. The CDR3 is 17 residues long. The CDR3 DNA is TGTGCCAGCAGCCCTAGCTCTATGCTAGCGGGAGGAGGGGAGCAGTTCTTC. Amino acid sequence: CASSPSSMLAGGGEQFF. The variable domain in full, with the rest retrieved from reference TRBV11-1 and TRBJ2-1, is EAEVAQSPRYKITEKSQAVAFWCDPISGHATLYWYRQILGQGPELLVQFQDESVVDDSQLPKDRFSAERLKGVDSTLKIQPAELGDSAMYLCASSPSSMLAGGGEQFFGPGTRLTVL.

This clonotype has ten or more counts. The V call is TRBV6-4, the J call TRBJ2-1; D not resolved. The V and J ends lost 2 bases and 10 bases respectively, with 18 bases between them. CDR1 and CDR2 (germline): MRHNA, SNTAGT. The CDR3 covers 15 residues. CDR3 residues: CASSDRPETSREQFF. The CDR3, as DNA: TGTGCCAGCAGTGACAGGCCAGAGACCTCAAGGGAGCAGTTCTTC.

This clonotype was counted a few times. CDR3 protein: CASSKVDWREGLNEQFF. CDR3 sequence (DNA): TGTGCCAGCAGCAAAGTCGATTGGCGGGAGGGATTAAATGAGCAGTTCTTC. The chain is built from TRBV21-1 and TRBJ2-1; the D call in the table, TRBD2, was not verified against the DNA. TRBV21-1 has pseudogene status. This CDR3 contains 17 residues.

The chain employs TRBV28 and TRBJ2-3, with D perhaps matching TRBD2 (5 bases). Germline V lookup: CDR1 MDHEN, CDR2 SYDVKM. Trimming shortened V by 5 bases and J by 2 bases, and 14 bases separated the two germline ends. The CDR3 contains 15 residues. The CDR3 here is CASSLATGYTDTQYF. In nucleotides, the CDR3 is TGTGCCAGCAGTCTCGCCACGGGATACACAGATACGCAGTATTTT. The whole variable domain, remainder taken from reference TRBV28 and TRBJ2-3, is DVKVTQSSRYLVKRTGEKVFLECVQDMDHENMFWYRQDPGLGLRLIYFSYDVKMKEKGDIPEGYSVSREKKERFSLILESASTNQTSMYLCASSLATGYTDTQYFGPGTRLTVL.